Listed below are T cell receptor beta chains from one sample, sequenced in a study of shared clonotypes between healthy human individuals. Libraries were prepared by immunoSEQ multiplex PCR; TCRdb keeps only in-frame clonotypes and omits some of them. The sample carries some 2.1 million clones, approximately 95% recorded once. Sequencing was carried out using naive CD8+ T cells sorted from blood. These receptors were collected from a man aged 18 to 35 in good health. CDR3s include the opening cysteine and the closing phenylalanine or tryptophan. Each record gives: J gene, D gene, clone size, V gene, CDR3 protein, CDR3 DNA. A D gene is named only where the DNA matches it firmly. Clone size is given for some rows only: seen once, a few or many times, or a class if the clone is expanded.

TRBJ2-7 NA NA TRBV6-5 CASSYSGGQNEQYF TGTGCCAGCAGTTACTCCGGAGGGCAGAACGAGCAGTACTTC
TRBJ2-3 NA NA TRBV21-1 CASPPRGGGCTDTQYF TGTGCCAGCCCGCCTCGGGGGGGCGGGTGCACAGATACGCAGTATTTT
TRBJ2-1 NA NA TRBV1 CTSSLGTSGSYNEQFF TGCACCAGCAGCCTGGGGACTAGCGGGAGCTACAATGAGCAGTTCTTC
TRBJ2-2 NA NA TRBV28 CASSTGTLNTGELFF TGTGCCAGCAGCACCGGGACATTGAACACCGGGGAGCTGTTTTTT
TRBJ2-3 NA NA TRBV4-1 CASSQDLLNTDTQYF TGCGCCAGCAGCCAAGACCTCTTAAACACAGATACGCAGTATTTT
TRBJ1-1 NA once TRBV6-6 CASSYQADEAFF TGTGCCAGCAGTTATCAGGCGGATGAAGCTTTCTTT
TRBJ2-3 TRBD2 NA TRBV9 CASSIQREYPDTQYF TGTGCCAGCAGCATACAGCGGGAGTATCCAGATACGCAGTATTTT
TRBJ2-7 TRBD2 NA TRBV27 CASSLQTGTSGTYEQYF TGTGCCAGCAGTCTCCAAACCGGGACTAGCGGGACCTACGAGCAGTACTTC
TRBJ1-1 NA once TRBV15 CATSRVQNTEAFF TGTGCCACCAGCAGAGTCCAGAACACTGAAGCTTTCTTT
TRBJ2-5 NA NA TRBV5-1 CASSSQGQQETQYF TGCGCCAGCAGCTCACAGGGTCAACAAGAGACCCAGTACTTC
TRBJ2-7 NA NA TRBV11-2 CASSQLSGPPYEQYF TGTGCCAGCAGCCAGTTGTCTGGACCCCCTTACGAGCAGTACTTC
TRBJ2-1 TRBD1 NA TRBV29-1 CSVGVGTGGWNEQFF TGCAGCGTTGGCGTCGGGACAGGGGGCTGGAATGAGCAGTTCTTC
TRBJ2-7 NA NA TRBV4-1 CASSPDLSYEQYF TGCGCCAGCAGCCCCGACCTCTCCTACGAGCAGTACTTC
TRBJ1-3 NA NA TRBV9 CASSVGSGPGNTIYF TGTGCCAGCAGCGTAGGTTCCGGCCCTGGAAACACCATATATTTT
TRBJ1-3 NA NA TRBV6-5 CASSFEGAGNTIYF TGTGCCAGCAGTTTCGAAGGGGCTGGAAACACCATATATTTT
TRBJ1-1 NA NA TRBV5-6 CASSPVGGGTEAFF TGTGCCAGCAGCCCGGTGGGGGGAGGCACTGAAGCTTTCTTT
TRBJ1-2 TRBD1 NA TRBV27 CASSPGQGVGGYTF TGTGCCAGCAGTCCAGGACAGGGAGTGGGTGGCTACACCTTC
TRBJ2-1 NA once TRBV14 CASSQNSYNEQFF TGTGCCAGCAGCCAGAATAGCTACAATGAGCAGTTCTTC
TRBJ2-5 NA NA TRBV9 CASSVEGGGDLGETQYF TGTGCCAGCAGCGTAGAAGGGGGAGGGGACCTCGGAGAGACCCAGTACTTC
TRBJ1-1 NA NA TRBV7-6 CASSTSSIGTEAFF TGTGCCAGCAGCACCAGTAGCATCGGCACTGAAGCTTTCTTT
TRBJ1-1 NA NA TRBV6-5 CASNPGGNTEAFF TGTGCCAGCAACCCCGGGGGGAACACTGAAGCTTTCTTT
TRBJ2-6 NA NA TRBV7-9 CASSSPEGAHGANVLTF TGTGCCAGCAGCTCCCCGGAGGGGGCTCATGGGGCCAACGTCCTGACTTTC
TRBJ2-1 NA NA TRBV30 CAWSGAAHEQFF TGTGCCTGGAGTGGGGCCGCCCATGAGCAGTTCTTC
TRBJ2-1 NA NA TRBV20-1 CSATLDREFF TGCAGTGCGACCCTAGATCGGGAGTTCTTC
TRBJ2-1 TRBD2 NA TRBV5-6 CASSLAIAGPYNEQFF TGTGCCAGCAGCTTGGCGATAGCGGGACCATACAATGAGCAGTTCTTC
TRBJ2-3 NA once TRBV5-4 CASSFAGASTDTQYF TGTGCCAGCAGCTTCGCGGGTGCTAGCACAGATACGCAGTATTTT
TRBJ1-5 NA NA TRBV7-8 CASSNLRDQPQHF TGTGCCAGCAGCAATCTACGAGATCAGCCCCAGCATTTT
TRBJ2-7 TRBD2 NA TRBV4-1 CASSPAAGGAAYEQYF TGCGCCAGCAGCCCGGCGGCGGGGGGGGCCGCCTACGAGCAGTACTTC
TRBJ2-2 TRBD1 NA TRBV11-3 CASSGQGSPGELFF TGTGCTAGTTCGGGACAGGGGAGCCCCGGGGAGCTGTTTTTT
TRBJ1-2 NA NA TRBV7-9 CASSLGPVAMLGGYTF TGTGCCAGCAGCTTAGGGCCCGTCGCGATGCTGGGTGGCTACACCTTC
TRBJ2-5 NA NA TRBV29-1 CSVDPGTSETQYF TGCAGCGTTGACCCCGGGACATCTGAGACCCAGTACTTC
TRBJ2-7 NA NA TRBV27 CASSPSLGTRSYEQYF TGTGCCAGCAGTCCCTCGCTGGGCACCCGCTCCTACGAGCAGTACTTC
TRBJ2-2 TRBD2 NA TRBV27 CASSGGAGELFF TGTGCCAGCAGTGGGGGGGCCGGGGAGCTGTTTTTT
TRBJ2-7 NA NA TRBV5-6 CASSLGSIAYEQYF TGTGCCAGCAGCTTGGGAAGCATAGCCTACGAGCAGTACTTC